Each of the 28 T cell receptor beta chains below was sequenced from the same sample in a study of cytomegalovirus exposure and HLA in healthy donors. The method was immunoSEQ multiplex PCR; TCRdb's version includes in-frame clones alone and lacks a portion of them. Here the sample spans 250,000 or so clones, about 90% being singletons. The material sequenced was PBMCs. The receptors shown here come from a man aged 18 to 29 in good health and CMV-seropositive.

The chain uses TRBV6-5 and TRBJ2-4; D may be TRBD1 (6 bases). Germline loops: CDR1 MNHEY, CDR2 SVGAGI. V lost 2 bases to trimming and J lost 0 bases, with 11 bases between them. The CDR3 is 16 residues long. Here the CDR3 reads CASSYNRDLAKNIQYF. In DNA form, the CDR3 reads TGTGCCAGCAGTTACAACAGGGATCTAGCCAAAAACATTCAGTACTTC.

As to this clone: The sample holds other DNA sequences that translate to the same CDR3. The V gene is TRBV7-8, the J gene TRBJ2-5; D gene uncertain. V was cut by 2 bases and J by 2 bases, with 3 bases left in between. CDR1 and CDR2 from the germline V gene are SGHVS and FQNEAQ. The CDR3 has 12 residues. This CDR3 is CASSLLQETQYF. The DNA for the CDR3 is TGTGCCAGCAGCTTACTACAAGAGACCCAGTACTTC.

V is TRBV5-6 and J is TRBJ2-7; 7 nucleotides line up with TRBD2. Trimming removed 3 bases from V and 2 bases from J; junction bases left unmatched: 5. Germline loops: CDR1 SGHDT, CDR2 YYEEEE. This CDR3 contains 14 residues. The CDR3 spells CASSSTTSPYEQYF. For the CDR3, the DNA is TGTGCCAGCAGCTCGACGACTAGCCCCTACGAGCAGTACTTC.

V is TRBV19 and J is TRBJ2-7, with no clear D. The CDR3 has 13 residues. CDR1 and CDR2 from the germline V gene are LNHDA and SQIVND (reference sequence). V was clipped by 5 bases and J by 3 bases, with 11 bases between them. CDR3 region: CASSGKADYEQYF. The CDR3, as DNA: TGTGCCAGTAGTGGAAAGGCCGACTACGAGCAGTACTTC.

The rearrangement uses TRBV25-1 and TRBJ1-1, with D uncertain. Trimming pared 4 bases from V and 2 bases from J, leaving 2 bases between. The CDR3 is 11 amino acids. Germline CDR1 and CDR2: MGHDK and SYGVNS. The CDR3 reads CASSANTEAFF. The CDR3 DNA follows: TGTGCCAGCAGTGCCAACACTGAAGCTTTCTTT. Drawing the rest from reference TRBV25-1 and TRBJ1-1, the complete variable domain is EADIYQTPRYLVIGTGKKITLECSQTMGHDKMYWYQQDPGMELHLIHYSYGVNSTEKGDLSSESTVSRIRTEHFPLTLESARPSHTSQYLCASSANTEAFFGQGTRLTVV.

The V call is TRBV7-6, the J call TRBJ2-1; 11 nucleotides align to TRBD2. Germline CDR1 reads SGHVS; CDR2 reads FNYEAQ. V shed 4 bases, J shed 9 bases, and the junction held 8 bases outside the gene matches. The CDR3 is 15 amino acids. CDR3 coding DNA: TGTGCCAGCAGCTCATTTAGCGGGAGGGCGGGTGAGCAGTTCTTC. Protein product: CASSSFSGRAGEQFF.

This sequence joins TRBV7-2 and TRBJ2-3; maybe TRBD2 (6 bases). V shed 5 bases and J shed 0 bases, with 9 bases lying between them. The CDR3 loop spans 14 amino acids. The germline gives CDR1 SGHTA, CDR2 FQGNSA. The CDR3 DNA reads TGTGCCAGCAGCCCGGGGACTAGCACAGATACGCAGTATTTT. It encodes CASSPGTSTDTQYF.

The V call is TRBV4-2, the J call TRBJ2-1; the match to TRBD2 covers 10 bases. CDR1 is LGHNA, CDR2 YNFKEQ, per germline. V was clipped by 5 bases and J by 4 bases; unmatched bases: 5. This CDR3 is 15 amino acids long. The DNA for the CDR3 is TGTGCCAGCAGCAAAAGCGGGAGGGCGTACAATGAGCAGTTCTTC. This translates into CASSKSGRAYNEQFF.

This clone has just one count. This chain uses TRBV5-1 with TRBJ2-7, with TRBD2 matching 12 bases. The CDR3 spans 15 residues. Looked up from germline, CDR1 is SGHRS and CDR2 is YFSETQ. V lost 3 bases and J lost 4; bases outside the gene matches: 5. CDR3 sequence reads: CASSSTGTSGYEQYF. The CDR3 DNA is TGCGCCAGCAGCTCAACCGGGACTAGCGGGTACGAGCAGTACTTC.

In its sample, this clone was seen once. The V and J genes are TRBV7-2 and TRBJ1-1; perhaps TRBD1 as D (5 bases). CDR3 length: 14 amino acids. V dropped 2 bases and J dropped 5 bases, with 12 bases sitting between them. CDR1 and CDR2 (germline): SGHTA, FQGNSA. CDR3: CASSLSIGQTEAFF. CDR3 in DNA: TGTGCCAGCAGCTTAAGTATAGGACAAACTGAAGCTTTCTTT.

The chain employs TRBV27 and TRBJ2-3; 11 bases align to TRBD1. Germline V gene data show CDR1 as MNHEY and CDR2 as SMNVEV (reference sequence). CDR3 length: 14 amino acids. J lost 9 bases, V lost 10 bases, and 12 bases had no gene match. In DNA form, the CDR3 reads TGTGCCACCGCCGGGGGGACAGGGGGATACACGCAGTATTTT. Amino acids: CATAGGTGGYTQYF.

The gene calls are TRBV5-1 and TRBJ2-1; D call uncertain. There are 12 residues in the CDR3. Trimming pared 3 bases from V and 7 bases from J, leaving 8 bases between. Germline loops: CDR1 SGHRS, CDR2 YFSETQ. The CDR3 protein is CASSYGENEQFF. The DNA of the CDR3 is TGCGCCAGCAGCTACGGAGAGAATGAGCAGTTCTTC.

This clone was seen repeatedly, ten times or more. The chain carries TRBV6-1 and TRBJ2-7, with D possibly being TRBD2 (5 bases). The CDR3 has 14 amino acids. Germline V lookup: CDR1 MNHNS, CDR2 SASEGT. Trimming shortened V by 1 base and J by 3 bases, and 10 bases separated the two germline ends. The CDR3 DNA follows: TGTGCCAGCAGTGAAGTGGGAGAGAACTACGAGCAGTACTTC. Translating gives CASSEVGENYEQYF.

This clone was seen only once. V and J are TRBV4-2 and TRBJ1-4; TRBD1 agrees at 7 bases. The germline CDR1 and CDR2 sequences are LGHNA and YNFKEQ. The CDR3 is 15 residues long. The trim removed 3 bases at V and 8 bases at J, leaving 9 bases unmatched. In DNA form, the CDR3 reads TGTGCCAGCAGCCACCTCAGGGGGAGTGACGAAAAACTGTTTTTT. Amino acid sequence: CASSHLRGSDEKLFF.

This clone was detected once. CDR3 protein: CASSLKGGRDTEAFF. The CDR3 region has the DNA TGTGCCAGCAGCTTGAAAGGGGGGCGGGACACTGAAGCTTTCTTT. The genes are TRBV5-4 and TRBJ1-1, with D perhaps matching TRBD1 (6 bases). The CDR3 covers 15 residues. V gave up 1 base and J gave up 3 bases, with 13 bases separating them. The germline V gene has CDR1 SGHNT and CDR2 YYREEE (reference sequence).

This chain links TRBV2 with TRBJ2-3; possible D gene TRBD1, 6 bases. The V gene lost 9 bases and the J gene lost 2 bases, with 15 bases spanning the gap. CDR1 is SNHLY, CDR2 FYNNEI, per germline. This CDR3 is 14 amino acids long. CDR3 sequence: CASAGTTDTDTQYF. The CDR3, as DNA: TGTGCCAGTGCCGGGACAACGGACACAGATACGCAGTATTTT.

The table lists this clone with a few counts. The genes are TRBV2 and TRBJ2-1, with 11 nucleotides matching TRBD2. The CDR3 is made up of 18 amino acids. With V trimmed by 8 bases and J by 8 bases, 20 bases remained unmatched. The germline CDR1 and CDR2 sequences are SNHLY and FYNNEI. CDR3 in DNA: TGTGCCAGCGAACGAAGCAGGGGACTCGGACTAGCGGGTCATGAGCAGTTCTTC. Its translation is CASERSRGLGLAGHEQFF. Filled out from reference TRBV2 and TRBJ2-1, the complete variable domain reads EPEVTQTPSHQVTQMGQEVILRCVPISNHLYFYWYRQILGQKVEFLVSFYNNEISEKSEIFDDQFSVERPDGSNFTLKIRSTKLEDSAMYFCASERSRGLGLAGHEQFFGPGTRLTVL.

This clone was found once. This chain joins TRBV4-1 and TRBJ2-1, with TRBD2 identical over 10 bases. Germline loops: CDR1 MGHRA, CDR2 YSYEKL. This CDR3 is 15 amino acids long. The trim removed 3 bases at V and 5 bases at J, leaving 4 bases unmatched. For the CDR3, the DNA is TGCGCCAGCAGCCAGGTCGGACTAGCGGACAATGAGCAGTTCTTC. This sequence encodes CASSQVGLADNEQFF.

V is TRBV7-2 and J is TRBJ2-7; TRBD2 aligns across 7 bases. Trimming at V came to 2 bases and at J to 1 base, leaving 8 bases not matched to a gene. The CDR3 is made up of 16 amino acids. Germline CDR1 reads SGHTA; CDR2 reads FQGNSA. CDR3 nucleotides: TGTGCCAGCAGCTTAAATCATCCGGGACTATCCTACGAGCAGTACTTC. Amino acid sequence: CASSLNHPGLSYEQYF.

The chain couples TRBV30 to TRBJ1-1, with 7 nucleotides matching TRBD1. The CDR3 consists of 13 residues. Losses at the gene ends were 5 bases for V and 2 bases for J; bases not matched to a gene: 5. Germline lookup yields CDR1 GTSNPN and CDR2 SVGIG (reference sequence). The CDR3 nucleotides read TGTGCCTGGCTGGGACAGCTAAACACTGAAGCTTTCTTT. Translation gives CAWLGQLNTEAFF.

This chain links TRBV7-9 with TRBJ2-7; 8 bases map to TRBD2. The length of the CDR3 is 14 residues. Per germline, CDR1 SEHNR and CDR2 FQNEAQ (reference sequence). J lost 8 bases, V lost 2 bases, and 8 bases had no gene match. The CDR3, as DNA: TGTGCCAGCAGCTTACAGAGCGGGAGCCCTAAGCAGTACTTC. Residues: CASSLQSGSPKQYF.

The chain has TRBV19 and TRBJ1-5; 8 bases are shared with TRBD1. With 6 bases clipped from V and 1 base from J, the junction kept 5 bases outside the gene matches. CDR3 size: 15 residues. Per germline, CDR1 LNHDA and CDR2 SQIVND (reference sequence). The CDR3, as DNA: TGTGCCAGTAGCGACAGGGGTGGGAGCAATCAGCCCCAGCATTTT. This translates into CASSDRGGSNQPQHF.

The chain uses TRBV4-1 and TRBJ1-1, with D uncertain. The CDR3 covers 14 residues. Per germline, CDR1 MGHRA and CDR2 YSYEKL. V was clipped by 4 bases and J by 3 bases, with 12 bases between them. The CDR3 sequence is CASSRDTLHTEAFF. The CDR3 nucleotides are TGCGCCAGCAGCCGAGACACATTGCACACTGAAGCTTTCTTT.

The table lists this clone with a count of one. The chain carries TRBV7-9 and TRBJ1-2, with 7 bases matching TRBD1. V dropped 4 bases and J dropped 4; count of bases not matched to a gene: 6. CDR1 is SEHNR, CDR2 FQNEAQ, per germline (reference sequence). The CDR3 is 14 residues long. The CDR3 DNA reads as TGTGCCAGCAGCTCACAGGGGTTGGCCTATGGCTACACCTTC. Translation: CASSSQGLAYGYTF.

V is TRBV27 and J is TRBJ2-1; 7 nucleotides agree with TRBD1. Germline V gene sequence: CDR1 MNHEY, CDR2 SMNVEV (reference sequence). The CDR3 totals 15 residues. The J segment lost 1 base and the V segment lost 4 bases, leaving 4 bases of the junction unmatched. Here the CDR3 reads CASSSTTGSYNEQFF. For the CDR3, the DNA is TGTGCCAGCAGTTCAACGACAGGGTCCTACAATGAGCAGTTCTTC.

The chain carries TRBV18 and TRBJ1-2; TRBD1 agrees at 8 bases. The CDR3 is 15 amino acids. The junction had 7 bases not matched to a gene; V was cut back by 3 bases and J by 4 bases. From germline, CDR1 is KGHSH and CDR2 LQKENI. The CDR3, as DNA: TGTGCCAGCTCACCCCCGACAGGGGAGGGCTATGGCTACACCTTC. Translation: CASSPPTGEGYGYTF.

As DNA, the CDR3 is TGTGCCAGCAGCTTAAGGGGGGAACGTATCTACGAGCAGTACTTC. The encoded protein is CASSLRGERIYEQYF. J is TRBJ2-7 and V is TRBV7-9; perhaps D is TRBD1 or TRBD2 (6 bases each). V was pared by 2 bases and J by 3 bases, with 14 bases between. The CDR3 has 15 residues. The germline V gene encodes CDR1 SEHNR and CDR2 FQNEAQ (reference sequence).

The chain is built from TRBV7-9 and TRBJ2-3, with 10 nucleotides matching TRBD1. The length of the CDR3 is 15 residues. With V trimmed by 6 bases and J by 5 bases, 8 bases remained unmatched. The germline gives CDR1 SEHNR, CDR2 FQNEAQ (reference sequence). The CDR3 sequence: CASSLRRTGGDTQYF. DNA for the CDR3: TGTGCCAGCAGTTTAAGGAGGACAGGGGGAGATACGCAGTATTTT. Full variable domain (rest looked up from reference TRBV7-9 and TRBJ2-3): DTGVSQNPRHKITKRGQNVTFRCDPISEHNRLYWYRQTLGQGPEFLTYFQNEAQLEKSRLLSDRFSAERPKGSFSTLEIQRTEQGDSAMYLCASSLRRTGGDTQYFGPGTRLTVL.